Listed below are T cell receptor beta chains from one sample, sequenced in a study of shared clonotypes between healthy human individuals. Sequencing used immunoSEQ multiplex PCR; TCRdb keeps in-frame clones, though not all of them. Here the sample spans a few million clones, 85% to 95% being singletons. Sequencing used naive CD4+ T cells from PBMCs. The receptor source for this set is a man aged 18 to 30 in good health. Some clones in this sample may be carry-over from other donors' samples. CDR3s leave out the opening cysteine and the closing phenylalanine or tryptophan. Each record gives: V gene, CDR3 protein.

v_gene: TRBV5-6; CDR3aa: ASSLADKETQY
v_gene: TRBV9; CDR3aa: ASSTSPEVETQY
v_gene: TRBV6-1; CDR3aa: ASSEWTSEAF
v_gene: TRBV28; CDR3aa: ASSLLQNYGYT
v_gene: TRBV27; CDR3aa: ASSLSPSGSPYGYT
v_gene: TRBV7-2; CDR3aa: ASSPYLGADTQY
v_gene: TRBV5-8; CDR3aa: ASSPRTGLITGELF
v_gene: TRBV2; CDR3aa: ASSGGGTDTQY
v_gene: TRBV2; CDR3aa: ASTWQGFGYT
v_gene: TRBV11-3; CDR3aa: ASSFRGSSYEQY
v_gene: TRBV30; CDR3aa: AWSRAGSEAF
v_gene: TRBV10-3; CDR3aa: AISAGTGSEQY
v_gene: TRBV10-1; CDR3aa: ASSQMGRVFSGFLIQPQH
v_gene: TRBV29-1; CDR3aa: SVRGMRGDTEAF
v_gene: TRBV11-2; CDR3aa: ASSIGTSGYSTDTQY
v_gene: TRBV28; CDR3aa: ASSLRTGGGNTEAF
v_gene: TRBV7-2; CDR3aa: ASSRLIGSANTQY
v_gene: TRBV7-2; CDR3aa: ASSLERAGGPQDTQY
v_gene: TRBV6-5; CDR3aa: ASSSPPGTGTDTQY
v_gene: TRBV5-6; CDR3aa: ASSLPDRGHEQY
v_gene: TRBV11-2; CDR3aa: ASSWDRATDTQY
v_gene: TRBV18; CDR3aa: ASSPGPSGGTDTQY
v_gene: TRBV18; CDR3aa: ASSPPGGRASWDEQF
v_gene: TRBV30; CDR3aa: AWSGSGTGAYEQY
v_gene: TRBV7-9; CDR3aa: ASMPSGTDTQY
v_gene: TRBV5-6; CDR3aa: ASSSPGQGYEQY
v_gene: TRBV19; CDR3aa: ASSTIRLGDQLLEH
v_gene: TRBV30; CDR3aa: AWSQRNVGYEQY